This T cell receptor beta chain emerged from a study of persistence of HIV-infected CD4 T cells. Study details: A couple of participants gave one leukapheresis sample; others gave up to about 180 mL blood repeatedly.

The stimulus was an HIV-1 Gag 15-mer peptide pool, 1 ug/peptide/mL. CD4+ T cells upregulating both CD40 ligand and CD69 were sorted as responding cells. For at least 4 years, plasma HIV-1 RNA was undetectable (<50 copies/mL). Study-level findings and limits: Within sorted populations, more oligoclonal TCRs accompanied more oligoclonal proviruses.

The libraries were made with immunoSEQ version 4 in survey mode. Each sample used up to 1 ug genomic DNA diluted to around 9.5 ng/uL. Measured with immunoSEQ multiplex PCR; TCRdb has only the in-frame clones, and not every one. Counted here are about 32,000 clones, roughly 71% occurring once; the ten biggest clones make up 1.4%. V lost 8 bases to trimming and J lost 8 bases; unmatched junction nucleotides: 11. The germline CDR1 and CDR2 sequences are MGHDK and SYGVNS. CDR3 length equals 13 residues. As for this clone: The antigen is unknown.

This specimen was CD4+ T cells sorted from PBMCs after roughly 17-hour stimulation, taken from a patient who received antiretroviral therapy. This sequence joins TRBV25-1 and TRBJ1-2, with TRBD1 identical over 7 bases. This TCR was recovered from an adult man with HIV who was CMV-seropositive. DNA for the CDR3: TGTGCCAGCGGAGACAGGGCATTAGGGGGCTACACCTTC. Its translation: CASGDRALGGYTF.